The T cell receptor (beta chain) described here comes from a study of blood T cell repertoires in COVID-19. Clones were sequenced by immunoSEQ multiplex PCR, and TCRdb holds only the in-frame ones, with some missing. The data hold fewer than 70,000 clones, with over 75% observed a single time. The sample consisted of peripheral blood. The clonotype comes from a human donor in a cohort sampled during active COVID-19.

CDR3 sequence reads: CASTGETGLSPLHF. CDR3 DNA: TGCGCCAGCACTGGGGAGACGGGCTTATCACCCCTCCACTTT. The chain joins TRBV5-1 to TRBJ1-6; D not certain. V was cut by 6 bases and J by 10 bases, with 17 bases left in between. Germline CDR1 and CDR2: SGHRS and YFSETQ. This CDR3 spans 14 amino acids.